What follows are 28 T cell receptor beta chains derived from one specimen sequenced in a study of a mutant IDH1 vaccine in newly diagnosed glioma. No antigens are known for them. Profiled with immunoSEQ multiplex PCR; TCRdb holds only in-frame clones, not every one. The table includes fewer than 70,000 clones, around nine tenths detected once. Time point here: week 35, safety follow-up. Doses comprised 300 ug of mutant IDH1 20-mer peptide each, plus topical imiquimod. The source was PBMCs, collected from a glioma patient whose treatment included an IDH1 peptide vaccine. The receptors stem from a young man with glioma.

The CDR3 region is CASSLGFPSTDTQYF. CDR3 in DNA: TGTGCCAGCAGCCTCGGGTTCCCTTCCACAGATACGCAGTATTTT. The rearrangement links TRBV7-3 to TRBJ2-3; D gene unclear. CDR3 length equals 15 residues. Between the trimmed V and J ends, which lost 5 bases and 2 bases, there was a span of 14 bases. Germline loops: CDR1 SGHTA, CDR2 FQGTGA.

The chain couples TRBV5-4 to TRBJ1-6, with a tentative D call TRBD1 (5 bases). The V gene's germline CDR1 is SGHNT and CDR2 YYREEE (reference sequence). The CDR3 extends over 14 amino acids. Trimming shortened V by 7 bases and J by 6 bases, and 14 bases separated the two germline ends. The CDR3 bases are TGTGCCAGCGGTTACGGGGGTTCTAATTCACCCCTCCACTTT. Protein: CASGYGGSNSPLHF.

The chain links TRBV27 to TRBJ2-7; D may be TRBD2 (5 bases). Deletions cut 3 bases from V and 0 bases from J, with 9 bases between. The germline gives CDR1 MNHEY, CDR2 SMNVEV (reference sequence). This CDR3 has 14 amino acids. The CDR3 spells CASSFSGISYEQYF. CDR3 bases: TGTGCCAGCAGTTTCTCGGGGATCTCCTACGAGCAGTACTTC.

The chain carries TRBV18 and TRBJ1-1, with 7 positions matching TRBD1. CDR3 length equals 15 residues. With 2 bases clipped from V and 0 bases from J, the junction kept 3 bases outside the gene matches. Germline CDR1 is KGHSH and CDR2 is LQKENI. DNA for the CDR3: TGTGCCAGCTCACCAGCGGGACAGATGAACACTGAAGCTTTCTTT. Protein product: CASSPAGQMNTEAFF.

This clone came up once. In DNA form, the CDR3 reads TGTGCCAGCAGCCAAGAAACCGGGTGGGACCCAGAAGAGACCCAGTACTTC. Its protein is CASSQETGWDPEETQYF. This chain connects TRBV14 to TRBJ2-5; D tentatively reads TRBD1 or TRBD2 (5 bases each). Between the trimmed V and J ends, which lost 0 bases and 3 bases, there was a span of 17 bases. Germline V gene sequence: CDR1 SGHDN, CDR2 FVKESK. The CDR3 is 17 amino acids.

The rearrangement uses TRBV28 and TRBJ1-5, with D unclear. V lost 2 bases and J lost 5, with 7 bases in between. The CDR3 loop spans 13 amino acids. Germline V lookup: CDR1 MDHEN, CDR2 SYDVKM. DNA of the CDR3: TGTGCCAGCAGTTTAGTGCCCTATCAGCCCCAGCATTTT. The encoded protein is CASSLVPYQPQHF.

This chain connects TRBV7-9 to TRBJ1-4; no definite D call. Germline V gene data show CDR1 as SEHNR and CDR2 as FQNEAQ (reference sequence). The CDR3 totals 14 residues. The V gene lost 0 bases and the J gene lost 8 bases, with 10 bases spanning the gap. CDR3 sequence: CASSLAVTTEKLFF. The DNA of the CDR3 is TGTGCCAGCAGCTTAGCGGTGACAACCGAAAAACTGTTTTTT.

V gene TRBV27 combines with J gene TRBJ2-5; tentative D call: TRBD2 (6 bases). Germline CDR1 and CDR2: MNHEY and SMNVEV (reference sequence). Trimming stripped 3 bases from V and 0 bases from J, with 14 bases between. This CDR3 contains 16 residues. The CDR3 coding sequence is TGTGCCAGCAGTTTTAAGGGGAGGACTCACCAAGAGACCCAGTACTTC. Protein product: CASSFKGRTHQETQYF.

The genes are TRBV28 and TRBJ1-1; 8 nucleotides match TRBD1. V lost 4 bases and J lost 7; bases outside the gene matches: 5. Germline V CDR1 and CDR2: MDHEN, SYDVKM. The CDR3 contains 13 residues. The CDR3 DNA sequence: TGTGCCAGCAGTTCCCCGGACAGGGATGAAGCTTTCTTT. Translating gives CASSSPDRDEAFF.

The genes are TRBV6-5 and TRBJ1-1; TRBD1 is a possible D gene (5 bases). Germline CDR1 and CDR2: MNHEY and SVGAGI. CDR3 size: 14 residues. Trimming shortened V by 0 bases and J by 1 base, and 6 bases separated the two germline ends. DNA of the CDR3: TGTGCCAGCAGTTACTCGGGGGGGAACACTGAAGCTTTCTTT. The encoded protein is CASSYSGGNTEAFF.

The chain recombines TRBV4-1 with TRBJ2-2; TRBD2 aligns across 8 bases. Germline V gene lookup returns CDR1 MGHRA and CDR2 YSYEKL. This CDR3 spans 17 amino acids. V was pared by 1 base and J by 6 bases, with 10 bases of the junction left unmatched. CDR3 nucleotides: TGCGCCAGCAGCCAAGGGTCCGGGAGGGCCTTCCCCGGGGAGCTGTTTTTT. This gives the protein CASSQGSGRAFPGELFF.

The CDR3 DNA is TGCGCCAGCAGCCTACGGGCCTCCCCCCAGACCCAGTACTTC. It specifies CASSLRASPQTQYF. The rearrangement joins TRBV5-1 to TRBJ2-5; D unresolved. The CDR3 has 14 amino acids. Trimming pared 4 bases from V and 6 bases from J, leaving 16 bases between. The germline V gene encodes CDR1 SGHRS and CDR2 YFSETQ.

The chain employs TRBV7-9 and TRBJ1-1; a weak D match, TRBD1 (6 bases). Trimming shortened V by 4 bases and J by 5 bases, and 14 bases separated the two germline ends. Germline V CDR1 and CDR2: SEHNR, FQNEAQ (reference sequence). This CDR3 spans 14 amino acids. The CDR3 region has the DNA TGTGCCAGCAGCTACCTTGGGGGGCGGACTGAAGCTTTCTTT. This encodes CASSYLGGRTEAFF.

V is TRBV9 and J is TRBJ1-1, with TRBD1 as a possible D gene (6 bases). Trimming removed 3 bases from V and 6 bases from J, with 6 bases in between. CDR1 is SGDLS and CDR2 is YYNGEE in the germline V gene. The CDR3 length is 11 residues. As DNA, the CDR3 is TGTGCCAGCAGCGGGACAGCTGAAGCTTTCTTT. This translates into CASSGTAEAFF.

V is TRBV19 and J is TRBJ1-2; 7 nucleotides match TRBD1. This CDR3 comprises 13 residues. CDR1 is LNHDA, CDR2 SQIVND, per germline (reference sequence). The V gene end was trimmed by 9 bases and the J gene end by 3 bases; junction bases not matched to a gene: 7. The CDR3 loop is CASKEQGHYGYTF. The CDR3 DNA sequence: TGTGCCAGCAAGGAACAGGGGCACTATGGCTACACCTTC. The variable domain in full, completed from reference TRBV19 and TRBJ1-2, reads DGGITQSPKYLFRKEGQNVTLSCEQNLNHDAMYWYRQDPGQGLRLIYYSQIVNDFQKGDIAEGYSVSREKKESFPLTVTSAQKNPTAFYLCASKEQGHYGYTFGSGTRLTVV.

This rearrangement joins TRBV6-6 to TRBJ1-2; D may be TRBD1 (5 bases). Per the germline V gene, CDR1 is MNHNY and CDR2 is SVGAGI (reference sequence). The CDR3 has 14 residues. Trimming left V 6 bases short and J 4 bases short, with 15 bases between. CDR3 DNA: TGTGCCAGCAGCAGCTCGGTGGGGGGCTATGGCTACACCTTC. This sequence encodes CASSSSVGGYGYTF.

This sequence joins TRBV5-1 and TRBJ1-1; no reliable D call. This CDR3 is 14 amino acids long. Germline assignment: CDR1 SGHRS and CDR2 YFSETQ. Trimming stripped 3 bases from V and 0 bases from J, with 9 bases between. CDR3 in amino acids: CASSSDRVNTEAFF. The CDR3 DNA reads TGCGCCAGCAGCTCGGACCGAGTGAACACTGAAGCTTTCTTT.

The chain employs TRBV7-8 and TRBJ1-1; D is possibly TRBD1 (6 bases). Trimming removed 4 bases at V and 6 bases at J, with 15 bases between. Germline lookup yields CDR1 SGHVS and CDR2 FQNEAQ. The CDR3 is 14 amino acids. The CDR3 loop reads CASSYSRRGAEAFF. The CDR3 DNA is TGTGCCAGCAGCTATTCCCGGAGGGGGGCTGAAGCTTTCTTT.

The CDR3 loop is CASSFGAARRGNEQFF. DNA for the CDR3: TGTGCCAGCAGTTTTGGGGCCGCGAGGAGGGGCAATGAGCAGTTCTTC. The chain joins TRBV28 to TRBJ2-1; TRBD2 might be the D (6 bases). Trimming removed 3 bases at V and 6 bases at J, with 18 bases between. The germline V gene has CDR1 MDHEN and CDR2 SYDVKM. The CDR3 spans 16 residues.

This sequence joins TRBV28 and TRBJ2-5; 10 bases are a match to TRBD2. This CDR3 comprises 17 residues. Losses at the gene ends were 6 bases for V and 6 bases for J; bases not matched to a gene: 16. The V gene's germline CDR1 is MDHEN and CDR2 SYDVKM. CDR3 nucleotide sequence: TGTGCCAGCAGCTCCCCTTCCTTAGCGGGGGGCGGGAAGACCCAGTACTTC. This codes for CASSSPSLAGGGKTQYF. Based on the CDR3 plus reference TRBV28 and TRBJ2-5, the full variable domain is DVKVTQSSRYLVKRTGEKVFLECVQDMDHENMFWYRQDPGLGLRLIYFSYDVKMKEKGDIPEGYSVSREKKERFSLILESASTNQTSMYLCASSSPSLAGGGKTQYFGPGTRLLVL.

The chain employs TRBV30 and TRBJ1-3; D ambiguous. The CDR3 sequence is 14 residues long. The V gene's germline CDR1 is GTSNPN and CDR2 SVGIG (reference sequence). Trimming cost V 0 bases and J 2 bases, with 8 bases left between them. Here the CDR3 DNA reads TGTGCCTGGAGTGTCAGGATTACTGGAAACACCATATATTTT. It is translated as CAWSVRITGNTIYF.

The rearrangement links TRBV28 to TRBJ1-5, with TRBD1 as a possible D gene (6 bases). Per germline, CDR1 MDHEN and CDR2 SYDVKM. The CDR3 is 12 amino acids. V lost 10 bases and J 3 bases, leaving 10 bases between the germline ends. In nucleotides, the CDR3 is TGTGCCATCACAGGGTCCAATCAGCCCCAGCATTTT. This translates into CAITGSNQPQHF.

The V and J genes are TRBV11-2 and TRBJ2-3; 8 positions agree with TRBD2. The CDR3 has 15 amino acids. The germline gives CDR1 SGHAT, CDR2 FQNNGV. V dropped 2 bases and J dropped 3; count of bases not matched to a gene: 4. The CDR3 loop is CASSLIAGKTDTQYF. The CDR3 DNA reads as TGTGCCAGCAGCTTAATAGCGGGGAAGACAGATACGCAGTATTTT.

This chain links TRBV6-1 with TRBJ1-1, with D possibly being TRBD1 (6 bases). The germline V and J ends were trimmed by 7 bases and 1 base, with 13 bases remaining between them. CDR1 is MNHNS and CDR2 is SASEGT in the germline V gene. This CDR3 is 14 amino acids long. The CDR3 region has the DNA TGTGCCAGCATGGCGGACAGAGCGAACACTGAAGCTTTCTTT. Its protein is CASMADRANTEAFF.

The V and J genes are TRBV6-1 and TRBJ2-7, with 7 bases fitting TRBD1. The CDR3 has 15 amino acids. The V gene's germline CDR1 is MNHNS and CDR2 SASEGT. V trimming: 6 bases; J trimming: 4 bases; junction bases outside the gene matches: 12. CDR3: CASSLNPTGLYEQYF. As DNA, the CDR3 is TGTGCCAGCAGCCTTAACCCGACAGGGCTATACGAGCAGTACTTC.

The chain is built from TRBV7-9 and TRBJ2-7; D call uncertain. CDR3 length: 15 amino acids. Germline CDR1 SEHNR, CDR2 FQNEAQ (reference sequence). V dropped 6 bases and J dropped 4 bases, with 19 bases sitting between them. CDR3 region: CASRYLTASSYEQYF. DNA of the CDR3: TGTGCCAGCAGATACCTTACCGCGTCCTCTTACGAGCAGTACTTC. The full variable domain, in which reference TRBV7-9 and TRBJ2-7 provide the parts outside the CDR3, is DTGVSQNPRHKITKRGQNVTFRCDPISEHNRLYWYRQTLGQGPEFLTYFQNEAQLEKSRLLSDRFSAERPKGSFSTLEIQRTEQGDSAMYLCASRYLTASSYEQYFGPGTRLTVT.

The chain uses TRBV5-1 and TRBJ2-2; D might be TRBD1 (5 bases). V was shortened by 2 bases and J by 2 bases, with 13 bases between the two germline ends. This CDR3 is built from 16 residues. Germline CDR1 is SGHRS and CDR2 is YFSETQ. Here the CDR3 DNA reads TGCGCCAGCAGCTTTTTGGGGCAGGGAAACACCGGGGAGCTGTTTTTT. Translation gives CASSFLGQGNTGELFF. Complete variable domain (other parts from reference TRBV5-1 and TRBJ2-2): KAGVTQTPRYLIKTRGQQVTLSCSPISGHRSVSWYQQTPGQGLQFLFEYFSETQRNKGNFPGRFSGRQFSNSRSEMNVSTLELGDSALYLCASSFLGQGNTGELFFGEGSRLTVL.

This rearrangement joins TRBV19 to TRBJ1-5; no definite D call. This CDR3 is built from 15 residues. Germline V lookup: CDR1 LNHDA, CDR2 SQIVND (reference sequence). The V and J ends lost 3 bases and 4 bases respectively, with 13 bases between them. CDR3 in DNA: TGTGCCAGTAGTATGAGGGAGGGAACGAATCAGCCCCAGCATTTT. The encoded protein is CASSMREGTNQPQHF.